Below, 29 T cell receptor beta chains from the same sample are listed, as sequenced in a study of early T cells in non-severe SARS-CoV-2 infection. TCRdb independently ran MiXCR on the 5' RACE reads; one entry per CDR3 protein. Here the sample spans some 80,000 distinct CDR3 sequences, around 13% being singletons. The source material was whole blood. Source of these receptors: an adult who was a healthcare worker with PCR-confirmed SARS-CoV-2 infection or an uninfected control (not recorded which).

In its sample, this clonotype was seen many times. In nucleotides, the CDR3 is TGCGCCAGCAGCTTGGCCGGTGGAACCCACGGCTACGAGCAGTACTTC. Translated, it gives CASSLAGGTHGYEQYF. The chain joins TRBV5-1 to TRBJ2-7; no clear D. The CDR3 runs to 16 residues. The ends were cut back, 0 bases at V and 3 bases at J, with 16 bases in the middle. Germline-derived CDR1 and CDR2 are SGHRS and YFSETQ.

In the case of this clonotype: This clone may be a read error of a much larger clone one base away. The V call is TRBV5-1, the J call TRBJ2-7; the match to TRBD2 covers 9 bases. Germline CDR1 is SGHRS and CDR2 is YFSETQ. The ends lost 2 bases at V and 2 bases at J; junction bases unmatched: 8. The CDR3 has 16 amino acids. CDR3: CASSFSPSGVTYEQYF. CDR3 nucleotides: TGCGCCAGCAGCTTCTCCCCTAGCGGGGTTACCTACGAGCAGTACTTC.

This clonotype showed up just a few times. This chain connects TRBV28 to TRBJ1-2; a weak D match, TRBD1 (6 bases). The V and J ends lost 1 base and 7 bases respectively, with 22 bases between them. The germline V gene encodes CDR1 MDHEN and CDR2 SYDVKM. The CDR3 length is 17 residues. The CDR3 loop is CASSLYHQGQRRVGYTF. The CDR3 nucleotides read TGTGCCAGCAGTTTATATCACCAGGGGCAGCGACGAGTTGGCTACACCTTC.

This clonotype came up a few times. The chain has TRBV6-2 or TRBV6-3 and TRBJ2-1; D not certain. In germline, CDR1 is MNHEY, CDR2 SVGEGT. Trimming took off 4 bases at V and 16 bases at J, with 20 bases between the two ends. The CDR3 spans 13 residues. The CDR3 DNA reads TGTGCCAGCAGTTCGTCCGGGCCAAAAAGGGAATTCTTC. Residues: CASSSSGPKREFF.

This clonotype was picked up many times. V is TRBV20-1 and J is TRBJ2-1, with D perhaps matching TRBD2 (6 bases). This CDR3 spans 13 amino acids. Germline V gives CDR1 DFQATT, CDR2 SNEGSKA (reference sequence). The V end lost 7 bases, the J end lost 4 bases, and 14 bases lay between the germline ends. CDR3 loop: CSVQDGSYNEQFF. CDR3 bases: TGCAGTGTCCAGGACGGGAGTTACAATGAGCAGTTCTTC.

The chain recombines TRBV9 with TRBJ2-3; TRBD2 aligns across 8 bases. The length of the CDR3 is 15 residues. The ends lost 3 bases at V and 5 bases at J; junction bases unmatched: 8. Germline CDR1 reads SGDLS; CDR2 reads YYNGEE. The CDR3 DNA is TGTGCCAGCAGCGCTTCCGGGACTAGGGTAGATACGCAGTATTTT. Amino acid sequence: CASSASGTRVDTQYF. The full variable domain, with the rest looked up from reference TRBV9 and TRBJ2-3, is DSGVTQTPKHLITATGQRVTLRCSPRSGDLSVYWYQQSLDQGLQFLIQYYNGEERAKGNILERFSAQQFPDLHSELNLSSLELGDSALYFCASSASGTRVDTQYFGPGTRLTVL.

This chain joins TRBV3-1 and TRBJ2-1, with 7 bases lining up with TRBD2. V shed 7 bases, J shed 12 bases, and the junction held 18 bases outside the gene matches. Germline lookup yields CDR1 LGHDT and CDR2 YNNKEL (reference sequence). The CDR3 is 15 amino acids. CDR3: CASTPSSLREGAQFF. The CDR3 nucleotides read TGTGCCAGCACTCCTTCTAGCCTAAGGGAGGGCGCGCAGTTCTTC.

This clonotype has ten or more counts. This chain uses TRBV7-2 with TRBJ2-7; 7 bases line up with TRBD2. Germline V CDR1 and CDR2: SGHTA, FQGNSA. The CDR3 covers 12 residues. J gave up 3 bases and V 5 bases, and 1 base lay outside the gene matches. CDR3 nucleotide sequence: TGTGCCAGCAGCGGGGGGGTCTACGAGCAGTACTTC. It codes for CASSGGVYEQYF.

Concerning this clonotype itself: At one of its ends the junction is not consistent with the germline gene, which may arise from a read error. The rearrangement uses TRBV24-1 and TRBJ1-5; D is ambiguous. The length of the CDR3 is 12 residues. Germline V gene data show CDR1 as KGHDR and CDR2 as SFDVKD. This chain's CDR3 is CATSDGNRPQHF. In nucleotides, the CDR3 is TGTGCCACCAGTGATGGCAATCGGCCCCAGCATTTT.

The chain is built from TRBV7-9 and TRBJ2-1; 9 bases map to TRBD1. CDR3 length: 15 amino acids. V was pared by 5 bases and J by 2 bases, with 4 bases of the junction left unmatched. In germline, CDR1 is SEHNR, CDR2 FQNEAQ (reference sequence). This CDR3 reads CASSRTGGAYNEQFF. The CDR3 nucleotides are TGTGCCAGCAGCCGTACAGGGGGCGCCTACAATGAGCAGTTCTTC.

This clonotype was seen more than once but under ten times. V usage is TRBV20-1 and J usage is TRBJ2-5; maybe TRBD2 (5 bases). V was shortened by 5 bases and J by 3 bases, with 19 bases between the two germline ends. The CDR3 length is 15 residues. Germline V CDR1 and CDR2: DFQATT, SNEGSKA (reference sequence). In DNA, the CDR3 is TGCAGTGCTGGACTTGCACTAGGAAAAGAAGAGACCCAGTACTTC. Amino acid sequence: CSAGLALGKEETQYF.

This clonotype was seen ten or more times. The rearrangement uses TRBV11-2 and TRBJ1-4; a weak D match, TRBD1 (5 bases). The CDR3 is made up of 16 amino acids. Trimming removed 4 bases from V and 7 bases from J, with 19 bases in between. CDR1 is SGHAT and CDR2 is FQNNGV in the germline V gene. CDR3 nucleotides: TGTGCCAGCAGCTCCGGCACCGGGACCAGCGGTGAAAAACTGTTTTTT. Protein: CASSSGTGTSGEKLFF.

This clonotype was seen a handful of times. The gene calls are TRBV19 and TRBJ1-2, with TRBD1 matching over 7 bases. This CDR3 is 15 amino acids long. V lost 4 bases and J lost 2; bases outside the gene matches: 7. Germline lookup yields CDR1 LNHDA and CDR2 SQIVND (reference sequence). This CDR3 reads CASSNRTGANYGYTF. The DNA for the CDR3 is TGTGCCAGTAGTAACCGGACAGGCGCGAACTATGGCTACACCTTC. Using reference TRBV19 and TRBJ1-2 for the parts outside the CDR3, the full variable domain is DGGITQSPKYLFRKEGQNVTLSCEQNLNHDAMYWYRQDPGQGLRLIYYSQIVNDFQKGDIAEGYSVSREKKESFPLTVTSAQKNPTAFYLCASSNRTGANYGYTFGSGTRLTVV.

The chain has TRBV28 and TRBJ2-5, with D perhaps given as TRBD1 or TRBD2 (5 bases each). Germline assignment: CDR1 MDHEN and CDR2 SYDVKM. This CDR3 has 14 residues. Trimming removed 6 bases from V and 4 bases from J, with 15 bases in between. The CDR3 reads CASSPPGRRETQYF. CDR3 bases: TGTGCCAGCAGCCCGCCGGGGCGCCGAGAGACCCAGTACTTC.

The V and J genes are TRBV7-9 and TRBJ1-6, with TRBD1 matching 9 bases. The CDR3 totals 19 residues. Per germline, CDR1 SEHNR and CDR2 FQNEAQ (reference sequence). The junction had 13 bases not matched to a gene; V was cut back by 0 bases and J by 7 bases. The CDR3 here is CASSLAPGQGIRKNSPLHF. CDR3 nucleotides: TGTGCCAGCAGCTTAGCACCGGGACAGGGAATTAGGAAGAATTCACCCCTCCACTTT.

This clonotype was picked up many times. The chain is built from TRBV29-1 and TRBJ2-4; weak D call: TRBD2 (5 bases). Trimming pared 3 bases from V and 8 bases from J, leaving 20 bases between. The germline V gene encodes CDR1 SQVTM and CDR2 ANQGSEA. This CDR3 has 15 amino acids. This CDR3 is CSVDRLGMTEDIQYF. CDR3 nucleotide sequence: TGCAGCGTTGACCGGTTGGGGATGACGGAGGACATTCAGTACTTC.

The V call is TRBV15, the J call TRBJ2-5; D remains unclear. Per the germline V gene, CDR1 is LNHNV and CDR2 is YYDKDF (reference sequence). The CDR3 spans 12 residues. V was cut by 8 bases and J by 2 bases, with 9 bases left in between. Written as DNA, the CDR3 is TGTGCCACCGGTCGTCCACAAGAGACCCAGTACTTC. The encoded protein is CATGRPQETQYF.

In this sample, this clonotype turned up a few times. This chain uses TRBV12-5 with TRBJ2-2; D remains unclear. The CDR3 totals 17 residues. Trimming took off 0 bases at V and 5 bases at J, with 16 bases between the two ends. The germline V gene has CDR1 LGHNT and CDR2 FRNRAP. The CDR3 nucleotides read TGTGCTAGTGGTTTGGTACTGCGTCAGGAGAGAACCGGGGAGCTGTTTTTT. Its translation: CASGLVLRQERTGELFF.

This clonotype has ten or more counts. The V gene is TRBV6-2 or TRBV6-3, the J gene TRBJ2-6; 7 nucleotides align to TRBD2. Germline V lookup: CDR1 MNHEY, CDR2 SVGEGT. This CDR3 is built from 18 residues. V gave up 5 bases and J gave up 0 bases; unmatched junction bases: 10. The CDR3 protein is CASSHPRGESSGANVLTF. The DNA of the CDR3 is TGTGCCAGCAGTCACCCCCGGGGGGAGAGCTCTGGGGCCAACGTCCTGACTTTC.

The table lists this clonotype with many counts. Since no conserved phenylalanine or tryptophan closes the CDR3, a read error is the likely cause. The rearrangement uses TRBV5-1 and TRBJ2-5, with unresolved D. The V end was cut by 0 bases, the J end by 1 base, with 13 bases between. The CDR3 contains 16 residues. Germline CDR1 SGHRS, CDR2 YFSETQ. CDR3 in amino acids: CASSLGLGSPQETQYS. As DNA, the CDR3 is TGCGCCAGCAGCTTGGGGCTAGGAAGTCCCCAAGAGACCCAGTACTCC.

The chain employs TRBV19 and TRBJ2-5; possible D gene TRBD1, 5 bases. With 3 bases removed from V and 2 bases from J, the gap between germline ends came to 25 bases. The CDR3 is made up of 19 amino acids. Per the germline V gene, CDR1 is LNHDA and CDR2 is SQIVND (reference sequence). CDR3 residues: CASSIWSGRSSDLQETQYF. The CDR3 nucleotides are TGTGCCAGTAGTATCTGGTCAGGGCGGTCCTCGGACCTTCAAGAGACCCAGTACTTC.

This clonotype was found many times. This sequence joins TRBV5-1 and TRBJ2-3, with D possibly TRBD1 on 6 matching bases. Germline V gene lookup returns CDR1 SGHRS and CDR2 YFSETQ. The CDR3 runs 15 residues. The V gene lost 0 bases and the J gene lost 3 bases, with 11 bases spanning the gap. The CDR3: CASSLDFQGTDTQYF. CDR3 DNA: TGCGCCAGCAGCTTGGATTTTCAGGGGACAGATACGCAGTATTTT.

V is TRBV5-5 and J is TRBJ1-3; no firm D call. Trimming took off 0 bases at V and 6 bases at J, with 13 bases between the two ends. Germline CDR1 SGHKS, CDR2 YYEKEE (reference sequence). The CDR3 spans 15 residues. CDR3 DNA: TGTGCCAGCAGCTTGGGTCCCCAACGGGAAAACACCATATATTTT. Translated: CASSLGPQRENTIYF.

This clonotype was found many times. This rearrangement joins TRBV7-9 to TRBJ1-2; the match to TRBD1 covers 12 bases. The CDR3 has 19 amino acids. The germline gives CDR1 SEHNR, CDR2 FQNEAQ (reference sequence). The trim removed 5 bases at V and 0 bases at J, leaving 13 bases unmatched. DNA of the CDR3: TGTGCCAGCAGCCCCACCCCGGGACAGGGGGCTCGGTCTAACTATGGCTACACCTTC. Its translation: CASSPTPGQGARSNYGYTF. The variable domain in full, with the rest retrieved from reference TRBV7-9 and TRBJ1-2, is DTGVSQNPRHKITKRGQNVTFRCDPISEHNRLYWYRQTLGQGPEFLTYFQNEAQLEKSRLLSDRFSAERPKGSFSTLEIQRTEQGDSAMYLCASSPTPGQGARSNYGYTFGSGTRLTVV.

To note about this clonotype: Given a much more abundant clone one base away, this may be a read error. This chain links TRBV15 with TRBJ1-2; D remains unclear. The CDR3 has 14 residues. Germline V gene lookup returns CDR1 LNHNV and CDR2 YYDKDF (reference sequence). The CDR3 loop is CATSPLTEYYGNTF. The CDR3 DNA reads TGTGCCACCAGCCCTCTCACAGAGTACTATGGCAACACCTTC.

In this sample, this clonotype turned up many times. V and J are TRBV20-1 and TRBJ1-5, with unresolved D. V was clipped by 6 bases and J by 0 bases, with 9 bases between them. This CDR3 contains 13 residues. From germline, CDR1 is DFQATT and CDR2 SNEGSKA (reference sequence). The CDR3 spells CSAYTDSNQPQHF. CDR3 coding DNA: TGCAGTGCGTATACAGATAGCAATCAGCCCCAGCATTTT.

The chain uses TRBV4-3 and TRBJ2-7, with 12 positions matching TRBD1. In germline, CDR1 is LGHNA, CDR2 YSLEER. The junction had 4 bases not matched to a gene; V was cut back by 11 bases and J by 5 bases. The CDR3 consists of 12 residues. The CDR3 DNA follows: TGCGCCTTGGGGACAGGGGGCAACGAGCAGTACTTC. As protein: CALGTGGNEQYF.

Ten or more counts support this clonotype. The V and J genes are TRBV3-1 and TRBJ2-5; TRBD1 matches 7 bases. With 0 bases clipped from V and 1 base from J, the junction kept 11 bases outside the gene matches. This CDR3 has 18 amino acids. CDR1 LGHDT and CDR2 YNNKEL come from the germline V gene (reference sequence). In DNA, the CDR3 is TGTGCCAGCAGCCAAGATCGAAATCCGGGACAGTTCCAAGAGACCCAGTACTTC. Its protein is CASSQDRNPGQFQETQYF.

This clonotype has a count of ten or more. The chain has TRBV3-1 and TRBJ2-1; D is uncertain. V was cut by 3 bases and J by 8 bases, with 5 bases left in between. CDR1 and CDR2 from the germline V gene are LGHDT and YNNKEL (reference sequence). The CDR3 consists of 11 residues. The DNA for the CDR3 is TGTGCCAGCAGCCAGGGTGATGAGCAGTTCTTC. Its protein is CASSQGDEQFF.